This T cell receptor beta chain was sequenced for a study of a mutant IDH1 vaccine in newly diagnosed glioma. Study-level information: Receipt of radiotherapy, temozolomide, or both preceded the study, and most received both.

Described time point: baseline, week 1 (first vaccination visit). Noted treatment: pre-vaccination baseline after standard-of-care therapy. The donor cohort comprised cases of new WHO grade 3 or 4 IDH1-mutant, ATRX-lost astrocytoma. Note on this clone: Its antigen is still unknown. At one of its ends the junction is not consistent with the germline gene, which may arise from a read error.

Study-wide results and caveats: Detectable vaccine-induced immune responses arose in about 92% of patients. Pseudoprogression seemed unrelated to changes in top peripheral T cell clonotypes.

Germline V CDR1 and CDR2: ENHRY, SYGVKD. The CDR3 has 15 amino acids. Data came from immunoSEQ multiplex PCR; TCRdb stores just in-frame clones and leaves some out. The sample carries 80,000 to 100,000 clones, around three quarters recorded once. This clonotype originated in a man between 40 and 49 years old with glioma. J is TRBJ2-5 and V is TRBV10-3; 10 nucleotides line up with TRBD2. This material consisted of PBMCs, taken from a glioma patient treated with radiotherapy, temozolomide or both. The DNA for the CDR3 is TGTGCCACCAGTGAGGGACTAGCGATGGGGGAGACCCAGTACTTC. Encoded protein: CATSEGLAMGETQYF.